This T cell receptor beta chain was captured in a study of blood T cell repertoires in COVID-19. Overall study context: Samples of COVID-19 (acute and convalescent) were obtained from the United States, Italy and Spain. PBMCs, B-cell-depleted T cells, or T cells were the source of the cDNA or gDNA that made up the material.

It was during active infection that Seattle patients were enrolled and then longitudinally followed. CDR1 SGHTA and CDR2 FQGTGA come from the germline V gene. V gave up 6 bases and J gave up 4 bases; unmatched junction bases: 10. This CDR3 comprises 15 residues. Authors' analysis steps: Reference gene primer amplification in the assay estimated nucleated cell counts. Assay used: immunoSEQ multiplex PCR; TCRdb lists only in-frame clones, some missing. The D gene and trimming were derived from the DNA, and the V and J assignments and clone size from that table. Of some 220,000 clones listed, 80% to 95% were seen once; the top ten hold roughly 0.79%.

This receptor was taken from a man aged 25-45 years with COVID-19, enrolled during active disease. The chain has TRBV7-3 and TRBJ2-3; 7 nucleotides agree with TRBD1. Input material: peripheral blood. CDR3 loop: CASRPTGNEADTQYF. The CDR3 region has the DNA TGTGCCAGCAGACCGACAGGGAATGAGGCAGATACGCAGTATTTT.